The 3 T cell receptor beta chains below all came from one sample that was sequenced in a study of T cell clonality in common variable immunodeficiency. The repertoire was sequenced with immunoSEQ multiplex PCR; TCRdb's copy has only in-frame clones and lacks some. The data list under 45,000 clones, none observed once; approximately 1.4% falls to the top ten. The sample was peripheral blood mononuclear cells. The receptors here all came from a person aged 18 to 75 in good health.

This clone was picked up many times. Read coverage stops 3 residues before the CDR3 terminus; the germline J gene supplies the remainder. This sequence joins TRBV10-1 and TRBJ1-5; D is unclear. Trimming took off 0 bases at V and 7 bases at J, with 13 bases between the two ends. The CDR3 consists of 15 residues. In germline, CDR1 is WNHNN, CDR2 SYGVQD (reference sequence). The CDR3 bases that were read are TGCGCCAGCAGTGAGTCTGAAGCCGTCCCACAGCCC. It translates to CASSESEAVPQP. The entire CDR3 protein is CASSESEAVPQPQHF.

Remarks on this clone: From the germline J gene comes the end of the CDR3, since the read stops 3 residues before it. The rearrangement uses TRBV25-1 and TRBJ2-3, with 14 bases aligning to TRBD2. The CDR3 sequence is 19 residues long. The germline gives CDR1 MGHDK, CDR2 SYGVNS. V was pared by 1 base and J by 1 base, with 7 bases of the junction left unmatched. Here the CDR3 reads CASSESRTSGRRGTDTQYF. The CDR3 bases that were read are TGTGCCAGCAGTGAATCTCGGACTAGCGGGAGGAGGGGCACAGATACG.

This clone was observed at least ten times. The read ends 3 residues before the CDR3 terminus; that terminus is restored from the germline J gene. The chain joins TRBV4-2 to TRBJ2-7, with D tentatively TRBD1 (6 bases). The length of the CDR3 is 14 residues. V shed 4 bases and J shed 3 bases, with 13 bases lying between them. The germline CDR1 and CDR2 sequences are LGHNA and YNFKEQ. The CDR3 here is CASSLRPDSYEQYF. The DNA read from the CDR3 is TGTGCCAGCAGCCTGCGTCCGGACAGCTACGAG.